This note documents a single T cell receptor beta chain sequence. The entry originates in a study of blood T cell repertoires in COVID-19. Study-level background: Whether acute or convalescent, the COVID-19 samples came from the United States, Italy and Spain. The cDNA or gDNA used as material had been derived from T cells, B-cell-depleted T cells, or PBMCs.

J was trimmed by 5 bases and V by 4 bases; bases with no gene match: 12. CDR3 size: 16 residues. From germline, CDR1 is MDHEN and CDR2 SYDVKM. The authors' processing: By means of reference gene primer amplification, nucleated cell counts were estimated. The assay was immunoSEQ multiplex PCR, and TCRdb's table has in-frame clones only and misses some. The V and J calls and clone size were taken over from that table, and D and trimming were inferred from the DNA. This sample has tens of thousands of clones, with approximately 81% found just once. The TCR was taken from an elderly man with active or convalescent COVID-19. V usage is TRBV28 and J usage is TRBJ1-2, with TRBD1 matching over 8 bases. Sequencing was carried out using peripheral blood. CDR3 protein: CASSYPSTGVKYGYTF. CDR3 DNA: TGTGCCAGCAGTTATCCCTCGACAGGGGTGAAGTATGGCTACACCTTC.